This paragraph covers one TCR beta chain sequence. Its antigen is unidentified. Sequenced by immunoSEQ multiplex PCR; TCRdb stores in-frame clones only, minus some. The data contain about 30,000 clones, approximately 76% of them singletons. The sample originates from a study of early stage breast cancer tumors. Whole-study context: ER+/PR+/HER2- status applied to about 75% of the 16 invasive breast tumors. Findings of the study overall: Enriched TCRB sequences shared across patients were mostly commonly generated sequences. In about 85% of the 16 patients, blood comparison separated tumor from normal breast. Functional markers like CD4, CD8 and FOXP3 were missed in bulk sequencing.

This CDR3 region has 16 residues. The trim removed 4 bases at V and 4 bases at J, leaving 6 bases unmatched. Germline lookup yields CDR1 SGHTA and CDR2 FQGNSA. This clonotype was obtained from a person aged 45 to 59 with breast cancer. V gene TRBV7-2 combines with J gene TRBJ2-3, with 12 bases fitting TRBD2. The material sequenced was blood. This CDR3 is CASSWALAGGPDTQYF. Written as DNA, the CDR3 is TGTGCCAGCAGCTGGGCTCTAGCGGGAGGGCCAGATACGCAGTATTTT.